This entry is about one T cell receptor (beta chain). The antigen it recognizes is unknown. Base qualities were left out, and no much larger clone turns up one base away. Multiplexed two-step PCR with Vbeta-specific forward primers and Jbeta-specific reverse primers was used to amplify TCRbeta CDR3 regions. The TCRbeta libraries were sequenced on an Illumina instrument via the immunoSEQ service. The study's processing was this. IMGT annotation was used to assign V, D and J genes, and synthetic CDR3 analogues were used to correct counts for multiplex PCR bias. The immunoSEQ Analyzer calculated repertoire clonality as one minus the normalized Shannon entropy. Whether a clone counted as expanded was decided by Fisher's exact test with Benjamini-Hochberg false discovery rate control and a two-tailed cutoff of P<0.01. In TCRdb, the immuneACCESS table is reduced to in-frame sequences with V and J assigned. These tables do not hold every clone; where another copy was compared, an unresolved V gene accounts for under half, and the others remain unexplained. The DNA gave D and trimming, while V, J and clone size come from that table. The sample profile shows around 30,000 clones; roughly 85% of them were found once. Roughly 0.4% of the sample is taken by the ten largest.

This entry is derived from a study of regulatory dendritic cells for organ transplantation (dated by TCRdb to about 2017). Concerning the study at large: TCRbeta repertoires were sequenced from sorted naive and memory CD4+ and CD8+ T cells before and after allostimulation with regulatory or mature dendritic cells.

CDR1 is given as SGDLS and CDR2 as YYNGEE, both from the germline V gene. V is shortened by 6 bases, J by 4 bases, and the region joining them spans 11 bases. The CDR3 spans 14 residues, from the cysteine through the phenylalanine. Just the 42-base CDR3 DNA is kept, in frame starting at base 1. FACS was used to sort naive T cells as CD45RA+ cells and memory T cells as CD45RO+ CD4+ or CD8+ cells. A couple of healthy control subjects provided the T cells used for TCR sequencing. Sorted T cell subsets that were not stimulated were used as baseline controls for the mixed lymphocyte reactions. Genomic DNA was extracted with the Qiagen DNeasy Blood & Tissue Kit. Here is what the overall study found, with its caveats: Sequencing was done in only a couple of subjects, and the authors reported considerable heterogeneity between individuals in the alloreactive memory CD8+ T cell pool. The repertoires of naive CD4+ and CD8+ T cells were highly diverse, while memory cell repertoires were less diverse, with memory CD8+ cells being the most oligoclonal. In both subjects, allostimulation led to expansion of memory CD8+ clones, although regulatory dendritic cells appeared to cause more limited expansion than mature dendritic cells did. Among the resting subsets, the most alloreactive TCR clonotypes were found in memory CD8+ T cells.

Sample: naive CD8+ T cells from blood. This specimen's cell subset or site label, per the study, means: CD45RA+ naive T cells. The TCR was taken from a human donor in good health. This chain is built from TRBV9 and TRBJ1-6; D gene: possibly TRBD1, on 6 matching bases. Here the CDR3 is given as CASNEQGYNSPLHF. The DNA is TGTGCCAGCAATGAGCAGGGGTATAATTCACCCCTCCACTTT.